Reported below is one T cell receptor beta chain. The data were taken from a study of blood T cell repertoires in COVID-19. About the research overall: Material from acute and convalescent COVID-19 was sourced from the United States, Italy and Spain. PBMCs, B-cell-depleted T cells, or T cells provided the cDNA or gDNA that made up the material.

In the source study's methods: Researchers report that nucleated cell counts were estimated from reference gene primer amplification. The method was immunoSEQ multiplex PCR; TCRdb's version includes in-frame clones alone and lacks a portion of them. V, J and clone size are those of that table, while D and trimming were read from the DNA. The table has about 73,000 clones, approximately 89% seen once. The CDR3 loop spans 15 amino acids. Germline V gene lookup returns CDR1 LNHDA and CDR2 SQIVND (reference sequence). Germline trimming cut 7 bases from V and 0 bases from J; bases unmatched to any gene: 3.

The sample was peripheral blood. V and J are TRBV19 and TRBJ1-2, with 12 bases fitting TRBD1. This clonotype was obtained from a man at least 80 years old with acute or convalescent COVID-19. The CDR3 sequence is CASMGTGGTNYGYTF. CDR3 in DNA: TGTGCCAGTATGGGGACAGGGGGCACTAACTATGGCTACACCTTC.